The 3 T cell receptor beta chains reported below all come from one sample, sequenced in a study of blood T cell repertoires in COVID-19. Sequencing was performed with immunoSEQ multiplex PCR; in TCRdb, only in-frame clones are kept and a portion is missing. This table has 28,000 or so clones, approximately 86% appearing once. Sequencing was carried out using peripheral blood. Receptors were obtained from a man in his 60s with COVID-19, enrolled during active disease.

This clone has just one count. The chain links TRBV25-1 to TRBJ1-5, with D perhaps TRBD1 (5 bases). The CDR3 covers 16 residues. The V and J ends lost 1 base and 2 bases respectively, with 12 bases between them. Per the germline V gene, CDR1 is MGHDK and CDR2 is SYGVNS. CDR3 amino acids: CASSECVQAGNQPQHF. CDR3 nucleotides: TGTGCCAGCAGTGAATGCGTACAGGCAGGCAATCAGCCCCAGCATTTT.

This chain joins TRBV6-4 and TRBJ1-1; D gene uncertain. Germline-derived CDR1 and CDR2 are MRHNA and SNTAGT. There are 13 residues in the CDR3. V gave up 3 bases and J gave up 1 base, with 6 bases separating them. This CDR3 reads CASSEQSNTEAFF. CDR3 bases: TGTGCCAGCAGTGAACAATCGAACACTGAAGCTTTCTTT.

The chain is built from TRBV4-1 and TRBJ2-1; 7 bases agree with TRBD1. V dropped 5 bases and J dropped 0; count of bases not matched to a gene: 4. This CDR3 comprises 15 residues. Per germline, CDR1 MGHRA and CDR2 YSYEKL. CDR3 residues: CASSGQDSSYNEQFF. CDR3 coding DNA: TGCGCCAGCAGCGGACAGGACAGCTCCTACAATGAGCAGTTCTTC.